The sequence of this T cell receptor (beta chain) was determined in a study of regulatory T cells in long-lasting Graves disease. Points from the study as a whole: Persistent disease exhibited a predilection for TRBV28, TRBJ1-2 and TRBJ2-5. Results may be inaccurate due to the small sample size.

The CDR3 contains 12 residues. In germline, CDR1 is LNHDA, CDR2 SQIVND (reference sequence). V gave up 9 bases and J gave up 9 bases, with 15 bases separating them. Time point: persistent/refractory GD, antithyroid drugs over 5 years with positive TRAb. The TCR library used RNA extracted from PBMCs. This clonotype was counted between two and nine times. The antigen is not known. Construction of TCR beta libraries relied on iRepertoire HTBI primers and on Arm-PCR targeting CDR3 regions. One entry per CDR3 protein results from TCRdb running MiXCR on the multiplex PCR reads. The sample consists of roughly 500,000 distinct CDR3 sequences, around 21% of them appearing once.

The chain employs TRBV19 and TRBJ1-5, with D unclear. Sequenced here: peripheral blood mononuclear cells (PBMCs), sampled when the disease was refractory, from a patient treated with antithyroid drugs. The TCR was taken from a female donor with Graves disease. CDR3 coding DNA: TGTGCCAGCAACAGACCGATAGGGCCCCAGCATTTT. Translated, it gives CASNRPIGPQHF. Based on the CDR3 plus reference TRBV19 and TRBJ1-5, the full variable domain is DGGITQSPKYLFRKEGQNVTLSCEQNLNHDAMYWYRQDPGQGLRLIYYSQIVNDFQKGDIAEGYSVSREKKESFPLTVTSAQKNPTAFYLCASNRPIGPQHFGDGTRLSIL.